Listed below are T cell receptor beta chains from one sample, sequenced in a study of T cells in Graves' hyperthyroidism and ophthalmopathy. MiXCR, run by TCRdb on the multiplex PCR reads, gives a single entry per CDR3 protein. The table shows 650,000 to 700,000 distinct CDR3 sequences, with roughly a sixth occurring only once. The sample consisted of blood. All receptors come from a man in his fifties with Graves' hyperthyroidism. Both conserved end residues are part of each CDR3. The D gene is left open where the match is weak. Clone size is stated in some rows and not others, as once, few, many or a class when expanded.

D gene	V gene	clone size	J gene	CDR3 protein	CDR3 DNA
TRBD1	TRBV5-1	NA	TRBJ1-2	CASSLGTGRDYGYTF	TGCGCCAGCAGCTTGGGGACAGGGCGGGACTATGGCTACACCTTC
NA	TRBV7-9	few	TRBJ1-1	CASLLGNTEAFF	TGTGCCAGCCTCCTGGGGAACACTGAAGCTTTCTTT
TRBD1	TRBV28	many	TRBJ2-5	CASNPPGQSSGETQYF	TGTGCCAGCAATCCGCCGGGACAGTCATCCGGCGAGACCCAGTACTTC
TRBD1	TRBV5-1	few	TRBJ1-2	CATKLTGNYGYTF	TGCGCCACCAAACTGACAGGGAACTATGGCTACACCTTC
NA	TRBV19	many	TRBJ1-2	CASSKDLGYYGYTF	TGTGCCAGTTCCAAGGACTTGGGGTACTATGGCTACACCTTC
TRBD2	TRBV6-1	many	TRBJ2-7	CASSRLLSGRAKEQYF	TGTGCCAGCAGTCGCCTTTTAAGCGGGAGGGCCAAAGAGCAGTACTTC
NA	TRBV14	NA	TRBJ1-1	CASSQTFTQPNTEAFF	TGTGCCAGCAGCCAAACCTTCACGCAACCGAACACTGAAGCTTTCTTT
TRBD1	TRBV30	NA	TRBJ2-1	CAWSPPGGRDNEQFF	TGTGCCTGGAGTCCCCCAGGGGGTAGAGACAATGAGCAGTTCTTC
NA	TRBV7-9	many	TRBJ1-1	CASSLALVGGEDTEAFF	TGTGCCAGCAGCTTAGCGCTAGTAGGGGGTGAGGACACTGAAGCTTTCTTT
NA	TRBV28	many	TRBJ2-1	CASSLYSPPEQFF	TGTGCCAGCAGTTTATACTCCCCACCGGAGCAGTTCTTC
NA	TRBV9	few	TRBJ1-5	CASSVGQTPNQPQHF	TGTGCCAGCAGCGTAGGTCAGACCCCAAATCAGCCCCAGCATTTT
NA	TRBV6-5	few	TRBJ2-7	CASSYSEGTGYEQYF	TGTGCCAGCAGTTATAGCGAGGGCACGGGATACGAGCAGTACTTC
NA	TRBV4-1	NA	TRBJ2-5	CASSLARAETQYF	TGCGCCAGCAGTCTCGCCAGGGCAGAGACCCAGTACTTC
NA	TRBV20-1	many	TRBJ2-1	CSALLRRDNSYNEQFF	TGCAGTGCTCTTCTTCGGCGGGATAACTCCTACAATGAGCAGTTCTTC
TRBD1	TRBV12-3/TRBV12-4	NA	TRBJ2-1	CASSFRDRDNEQFF	TGTGCCAGCAGTTTCCGGGACAGGGACAATGAGCAGTTCTTC
NA	TRBV3-1	few	TRBJ2-2	CASSRGLVRTGELFF	TGTGCCAGCAGCCGTGGGCTAGTCAGAACCGGGGAGCTGTTTTTT
TRBD1	TRBV2	many	TRBJ2-5	CARERQGPLQETQYF	TGTGCCAGAGAGAGACAGGGACCACTCCAAGAGACCCAGTACTTC
NA	TRBV2	few	TRBJ2-1	CASSDPGSYNEQFF	TGTGCCAGCAGTGACCCGGGGAGCTACAATGAGCAGTTCTTC
TRBD2	TRBV20-1	NA	TRBJ2-2	CSAQHLAGYETGELFF	TGCAGTGCCCAACACCTAGCGGGTTATGAAACCGGGGAGCTGTTTTTT
NA	TRBV18	many	TRBJ1-5	CASSPMEGSSNQPQHF	TGTGCCAGCTCACCTATGGAGGGCTCGAGCAATCAGCCCCAGCATTTT